This record concerns one T cell receptor (beta chain) sequence. Its antigen is as yet unknown. In the same sample, other DNA sequences code for this CDR3. PCR was performed using 60 Vbeta and 13 Jbeta primers. Using immunoSEQ multiplex PCR, the repertoire was profiled, and TCRdb retains in-frame clones only, with some absent. The table has 150,000 to 180,000 clones, 70% to 90% seen once. This entry comes from a study of cytomegalovirus exposure and HLA in healthy donors. Whole-study findings and limits: Reports showed the classifier diagnosing cytomegalovirus status with high specificity and sensitivity. Among TCR beta chains, those listed as cytomegalovirus-associated numbered over 150.

From germline, CDR1 is SGHRS and CDR2 YFSETQ. CDR3 size: 14 residues. With 1 base clipped from V and 5 bases from J, the junction kept 4 bases outside the gene matches. Input material: PBMCs. This chain connects TRBV5-1 to TRBJ2-5, with 8 positions matching TRBD2. The clonotype was recovered from a woman aged 40 to 50 in good health and CMV-seropositive. The CDR3 sequence is CASSLTGGRETQYF. The CDR3 DNA reads TGCGCCAGCAGCTTGACGGGAGGGCGGGAGACCCAGTACTTC.